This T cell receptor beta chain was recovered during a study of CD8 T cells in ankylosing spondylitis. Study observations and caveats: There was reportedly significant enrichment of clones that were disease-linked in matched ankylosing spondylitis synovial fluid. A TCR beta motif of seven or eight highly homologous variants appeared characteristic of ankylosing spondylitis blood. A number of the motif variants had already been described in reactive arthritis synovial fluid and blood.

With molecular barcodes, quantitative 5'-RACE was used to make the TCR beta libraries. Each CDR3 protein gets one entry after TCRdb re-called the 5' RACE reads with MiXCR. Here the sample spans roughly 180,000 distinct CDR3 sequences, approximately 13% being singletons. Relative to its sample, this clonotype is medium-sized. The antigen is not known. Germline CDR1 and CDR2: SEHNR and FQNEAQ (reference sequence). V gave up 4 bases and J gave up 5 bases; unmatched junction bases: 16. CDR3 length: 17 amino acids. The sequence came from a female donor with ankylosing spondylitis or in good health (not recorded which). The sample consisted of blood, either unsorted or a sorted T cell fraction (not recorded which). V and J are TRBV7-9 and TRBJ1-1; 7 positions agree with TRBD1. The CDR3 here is CASSSHERKGASTEAFF. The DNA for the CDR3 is TGTGCCAGCAGCTCACACGAGAGAAAGGGGGCGAGTACTGAAGCTTTCTTT.